This paragraph covers one T cell receptor beta chain sequence. This clonotype occurred a few times. Its specific antigen is unknown. There are no base qualities to consult, and no much larger clone falls within one base. The record originates from a study of T cells in Graves' hyperthyroidism and ophthalmopathy (dated by TCRdb to between 2018 and 2021). About the investigation overall: Peripheral blood samples were taken at the time of initial diagnosis, prior to any treatment. A discovery cohort of approximately 97 patients, about 40 with Graves' ophthalmopathy and about 58 with stable Graves' hyperthyroidism, was used to find distinguishing TCR V-J signatures. Prospective prediction of ophthalmopathy was tested in an independent validation cohort consisting of under 20 hyperthyroidism patients and more than 15 patients who later progressed to ophthalmopathy. For training and testing, the 110 or so patients in the discovery cohort were randomly divided in a 7:3 ratio. In roughly six Graves' hyperthyroidism patients, the study also compared T-cell repertoires from thyroid tissue with T-cell repertoires from blood. After sampling, hyperthyroidism patients received methimazole starting at 30 mg daily, and ophthalmopathy patients received high-dose intravenous methylprednisolone. According to the paper, TCR Vbeta CDR3 sequencing was carried out on roughly 130 peripheral blood samples, which came from 40 to 45 ophthalmopathy, around 75 hyperthyroidism and some 17 progressor patients.

A patient counted as having stable Graves' hyperthyroidism if no progression to ophthalmopathy occurred over 18 months of follow-up. The hyperthyroidism patients were between 18 and 65 years old and newly diagnosed, with a disease duration of less than 2 months. Exclusion was applied to patients with uncontrolled infections, other autoimmune diseases, pregnancy or lactation. Diagnoses were based on clinical symptoms, serum thyroxine and TRAb, thyroid ultrasound and orbital computed tomography. PBMCs were isolated from approximately 10 ml of fresh peripheral blood by Ficoll-Paque density gradient centrifugation. Trizol reagent was used to extract total RNA, and RNA quality was then checked on an Agilent 2100 Bioanalyzer. The investigation overall reported the following: Most expanded thyroid clonotypes (frequency above 0.001) were also detected in blood, suggesting blood repertoires may reflect thyroid immune responses. Ophthalmopathy was separated from stable hyperthyroidism by a 13 V-J signature model, with around 88% sensitivity and about 81% specificity obtained in cross-validation and 80%/75% obtained in testing. Sample size was not statistically predetermined, and investigators were not blinded to group allocation. During validation, the model predicted progression to ophthalmopathy a median of approximately six months ahead of onset, with almost 71% sensitivity and 72.22% specificity.

CDR1 and CDR2 were assigned from the germline V gene as ENHRY and SYGVKD. V is pared back by 0 bases and J by 5 bases, with 8 bases lying between the germline termini. The CDR3 contains 13 residues, cysteine and phenylalanine counted. Only the CDR3 region is kept as DNA, spanning 39 bases read in frame from base 1. TCR beta CDR3 regions were amplified from RNA transcripts. The first round of RT-PCR for the TCR CDR3 was performed with the HTBI primer set and the Qiagen OneStep RT-PCR kit. Libraries were constructed in a second round of multiplex PCR, after which size selection and purification were performed. Libraries were sequenced paired-end with 100 bp reads on an Illumina HiSeq2000. As for the original processing: SOAPnuke was used to process the raw data, throwing out any read that contained adapters or uncalled bases, had a mean Phred below 15, or lacked an exact constant-primer or identifier match. COPE v1.2.5 was used to merge the high-quality paired reads, and each unique nucleotide sequence was defined as a clonotype. MiTCR v1.1 was used to align the clonotypes against IMGT TRBV, TRBD and TRBJ reference segments. The analysis included only V-J combinations with a frequency above 0.0001, which together covered around 99% of the repertoires. The TCS score was defined as F50 (clonal expansion) divided by E x V (chaos), with BLOSUM62-based TCRdist calculated between CDR3 peptides within each V-J. Welch's t-statistics and random forest reduced some 510 V-J features to roughly 13, which were used in a naive Bayes classifier (R e1071). TCRdb reprocessing: public reads trimmed at Q25 with fastp, clones called with MiXCR, in-frame beta chains kept. Every CDR3 protein is listed once, alongside the most common genes and DNA of its rows. TCRdb assigned the V and J calls; the authors' analysis was not used. Present in this sample are roughly 400,000 distinct CDR3 sequences, 20% to 25% of which were seen just once. More than 60% of the sample goes to the ten largest clones.

This receptor was obtained from a man between 50 and 59 years old with Graves' hyperthyroidism. This receptor chain uses TRBV10-3 and TRBJ2-7, with the identity of the D gene unclear. Sequencing was performed on blood. The CDR3 amino acid sequence is: CAISESITDEQYF. The nucleotide sequence is TGTGCCATCAGTGAGTCTATTACCGACGAGCAGTACTTC.